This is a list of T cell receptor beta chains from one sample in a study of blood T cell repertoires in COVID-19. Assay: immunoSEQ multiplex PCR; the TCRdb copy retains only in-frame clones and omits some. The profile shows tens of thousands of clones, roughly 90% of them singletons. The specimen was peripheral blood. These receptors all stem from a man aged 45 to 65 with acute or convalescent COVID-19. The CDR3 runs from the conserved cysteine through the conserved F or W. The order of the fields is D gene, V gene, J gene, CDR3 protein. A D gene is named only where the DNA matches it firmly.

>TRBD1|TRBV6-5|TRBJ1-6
CASMGDRAFNSPLHF
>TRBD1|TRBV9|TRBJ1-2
CASSPRAPGTDLYGYTF
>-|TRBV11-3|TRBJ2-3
CASSPGPSTDTQYF
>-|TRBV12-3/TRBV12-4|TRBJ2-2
CASSLDIEGELFF
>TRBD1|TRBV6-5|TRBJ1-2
CASRDTGEGGYTF
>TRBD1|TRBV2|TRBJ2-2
CASSDTSTGERDTGELFF
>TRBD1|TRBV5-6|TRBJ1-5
CASSLRQGTQPQHF
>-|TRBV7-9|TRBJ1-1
CASRSIRGTEAFF
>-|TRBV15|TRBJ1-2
CATSREPQETEYGYTF
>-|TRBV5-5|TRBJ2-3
CASSTQDGRRDTQYF
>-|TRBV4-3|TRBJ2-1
CASGDASQAPNEQFF
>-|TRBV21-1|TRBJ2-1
CASSKSHPSGHYNEQFF
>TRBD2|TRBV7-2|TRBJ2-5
CASSVGSGEPRRETQYF
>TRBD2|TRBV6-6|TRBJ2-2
CASSSGLAGGGELFF
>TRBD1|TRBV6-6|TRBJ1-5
CASSPTPGTGINQPQHF
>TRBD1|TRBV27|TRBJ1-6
CASSFRDRGNSPLHF
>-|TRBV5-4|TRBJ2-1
CASSPWLGPTGSNEQFF
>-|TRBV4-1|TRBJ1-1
CASSQVGQDTEAFF
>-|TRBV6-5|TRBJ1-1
CASSQLTLRTEAFF
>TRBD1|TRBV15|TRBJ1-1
CATSRERDRNEAFF
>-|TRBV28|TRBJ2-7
CASRVGTPPYEQYF
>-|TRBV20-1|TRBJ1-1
CRGAQGTEAFF
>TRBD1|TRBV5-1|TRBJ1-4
CASSLGTGDPRNEKLFF
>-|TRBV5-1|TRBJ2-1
CASSLEHSSYNEQFF
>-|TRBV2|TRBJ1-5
CASSLIYSNQPQHF
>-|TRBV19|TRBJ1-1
CASSLTENTEAFF
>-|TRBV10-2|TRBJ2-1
CASSSTSLGYNEQFF
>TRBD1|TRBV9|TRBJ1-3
CASSVGQGAQSGNTIYF
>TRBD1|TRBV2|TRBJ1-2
CASSALGQGARGYTF
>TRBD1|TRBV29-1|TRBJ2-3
CSVSGGNTDTQYF
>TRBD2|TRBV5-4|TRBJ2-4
CASSSYAAGGPRNIQYF
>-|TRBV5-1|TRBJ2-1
CASSLKQGNKNEQFF
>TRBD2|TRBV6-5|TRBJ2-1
CASSYLAGGEQFF
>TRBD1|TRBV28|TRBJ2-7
CASSAPGTALSYEQYF
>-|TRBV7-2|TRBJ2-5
CASSYLGRETQYF
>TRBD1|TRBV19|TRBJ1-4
CASSTGGTNEKLFF
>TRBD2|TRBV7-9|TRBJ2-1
CASGSSGEYNEQFF
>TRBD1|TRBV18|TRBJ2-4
CASSPRTGGKNIQYF